This T cell receptor beta chain comes out of a study of T cells after yellow fever vaccination (dated by TCRdb to between 2018 and 2021). Background on the whole study: The SMART-Seq v4 Ultra Low Input RNA kit was used to prepare libraries from fractions with low cell numbers. To follow T-cell clones before and after primary and booster YFV17D yellow fever vaccination, bulk TCR alpha and beta repertoires were sequenced over time. Two healthy male donors, one aged 18 to 30 and one aged 30 to 40 years, made up the cohort. Blood was collected at multiple timepoints before and after primary and secondary immunization, and bulk PBMC replicates and cell subsets were isolated. General study outcomes and caveats: The secondary T-cell response was weaker than the primary response but faster, peaking on day 5 instead of day 15. Most clones expanded after primary vaccination (roughly 96% of CD4 and approximately 86% of CD8) were re-detected after the booster, suggesting that broad memory maintenance occurred. A small fraction of clonotypes appeared in both the CD4 and CD8 compartments, likely as a result of convergent recombination. Because the study included only a couple of donors, the extent to which the findings can be generalized is limited. Computational filtering was required because FACS-sorted repertoires could contain abundant contaminating clonotypes from the bulk population.

Its CDR3 holds 15 amino acids, cysteine through phenylalanine. The DNA shown is the 45-base CDR3, in frame from base 1. Trimming takes 4 bases off V and 2 bases off J; junction bases not matched to a gene: 4. Reading the germline V gene (reference sequence) gives CDR1 LNHDA and CDR2 SQIVND. The intended sense of this specimen's treatment or condition label: live attenuated yellow fever vaccine strain. PBMCs were isolated from peripheral blood using a standard Ficoll-Paque protocol. Dynabeads CD4 and CD8 positive selection kits were used to isolate CD4 and CD8 T-cell fractions. RNA was extracted with TriZol from bulk PBMCs, CD4 and CD8 fractions, and dextramer-positive and dextramer-negative fractions. TCRdb shows the sequencer as Illumina NovaSeq 6000. TCR cDNA was synthesized by 5'RACE template switching, through which a universal primer site and unique molecular identifiers were introduced. Priming of cDNA synthesis was performed from both the TCR alpha and TCR beta constant segments. Library amplification used two PCR steps, and the second PCR step added sample barcodes and sequencing adapters. Libraries were sequenced on Illumina HiSeq 2500 (2x100 bp) or NovaSeq (2x150 bp). The source study handled its data this way. MIGEC handled demultiplexing of reads and collapsing into UMI consensus sequences, while MiXCR performed V(D)J alignment. Vaccine-responding clonotypes were defined with edgeR using replicate PBMC samples, requiring FDR below 0.01 and a log2 fold change above 5 up to day 15. CD4 or CD8 identity was assigned to each bulk clonotype according to whether the clonotype was present at higher abundance in the sequenced CD4 repertoire or the sequenced CD8 repertoire. TCRdb applied fastp at Q25 and MiXCR to the public reads, then kept only in-frame beta chains. For every CDR3 protein sequence, its rows merge into one entry that carries the most common genes and DNA. The V and J calls, along with clone size, are taken from TCRdb and not from the paper's own processing. The sample table holds approximately 170,000 distinct CDR3 sequences, of which 9.5% to 11% were seen once. Jointly, the top ten make up 30% to 45% of the sample.

This clonotype turned up a few times. The antigen it binds to is not known. Base qualities are not provided; no much larger clone lies one nucleotide away. The starting material was CD8+ T cells sorted from PBMCs, obtained 15 days after the yellow fever booster vaccination. The origin of this receptor is a young man who received the YFV17D yellow fever vaccine. The rearranged chain carries TRBV19 and TRBJ2-3, with 9 central nucleotides matching TRBD1. The CDR3 reads as follows: CASSTGTGHTDTQYF. DNA sequence: TGTGCCAGTAGTACCGGGACAGGGCACACAGATACGCAGTATTTT.